These 20 T cell receptor beta chains originate from one sample sequenced in a study of cytomegalovirus exposure and HLA in healthy donors. Sequencing was performed with immunoSEQ multiplex PCR; in TCRdb, only in-frame clones are kept and a portion is missing. Of roughly 220,000 clones listed, 80% to 95% are singletons. Sequences were obtained from PBMCs. The receptor set was obtained from a woman aged 18-29 years in good health and CMV-seronegative.

J is TRBJ1-2 and V is TRBV6-1, with 8 bases matching TRBD1. The CDR3 spans 13 residues. CDR1 and CDR2 (germline): MNHNS, SASEGT. V shed 2 bases, J shed 8 bases, and the junction held 4 bases outside the gene matches. The CDR3 region is CASSERQGRGYTF. The CDR3 nucleotides are TGTGCCAGCAGTGAAAGACAGGGGCGAGGCTACACCTTC.

The V gene is TRBV15, the J gene TRBJ1-5; D remains unclear. The CDR3 covers 15 residues. V gave up 0 bases and J gave up 4 bases, with 10 bases separating them. Germline CDR1 is LNHNV and CDR2 is YYDKDF (reference sequence). Here the CDR3 DNA reads TGTGCCACCAGCAGAGAAATACAGCTTAATCAGCCCCAGCATTTT. This translates into CATSREIQLNQPQHF.

Here the CDR3 reads CASSHGQGATRYEQYF. The CDR3 DNA is TGCGCCAGCAGCCACGGACAGGGGGCAACTAGATACGAGCAGTACTTC. J is TRBJ2-7 and V is TRBV4-1; 11 positions match TRBD1. Trimming took 3 bases from V and 4 from J; bases not matched to a gene: 8. CDR1 and CDR2 (germline): MGHRA, YSYEKL. The CDR3 runs 16 residues.

The rearrangement joins TRBV6-1 to TRBJ2-1, with TRBD1 matching over 7 bases. V was pared by 4 bases and J by 7 bases, with 7 bases of the junction left unmatched. Germline loops: CDR1 MNHNS, CDR2 SASEGT. This CDR3 comprises 14 residues. CDR3 bases: TGTGCCAGCAGTGGGTGGGGCAGGGGGAATGAGCAGTTCTTC. This gives the protein CASSGWGRGNEQFF.

The chain employs TRBV5-1 and TRBJ2-2; a weak D match, TRBD1 (6 bases). This CDR3 is built from 14 residues. V lost 0 bases and J lost 5, with 8 bases in between. Germline V gene data show CDR1 as SGHRS and CDR2 as YFSETQ. The chain's CDR3 is CASSLATGTGELFF. The CDR3 DNA sequence: TGCGCCAGCAGCTTGGCCACAGGGACCGGGGAGCTGTTTTTT.

There are a few counts of this clone. V gene TRBV5-1 combines with J gene TRBJ2-1; 8 bases are a match to TRBD2. CDR1 is SGHRS, CDR2 YFSETQ, per germline. V shed 0 bases, J shed 4 bases, and the junction held 6 bases outside the gene matches. The CDR3 covers 16 residues. The CDR3 region is CASSLAPIAGYNEQFF. The DNA of the CDR3 is TGCGCCAGCAGCTTGGCTCCAATAGCGGGATACAATGAGCAGTTCTTC.

The rearrangement links TRBV29-1 to TRBJ1-2, with 9 bases that match TRBD1. Trimming took 2 bases from V and 7 from J; bases not matched to a gene: 11. CDR3 length: 15 amino acids. Germline CDR1 is SQVTM and CDR2 is ANQGSEA. The CDR3 DNA reads as TGCAGCGTTGAATCAATAGGGTGGGGACAGGGTGGCTACACCTTC. Its protein is CSVESIGWGQGGYTF.

The V call is TRBV5-3, the J call TRBJ2-2, with 14 bases lining up with TRBD2. TRBV5-3 is an open reading frame, and its role is uncertain. CDR3 length equals 19 residues. The ends lost 4 bases at V and 3 bases at J; junction bases unmatched: 11. CDR3 in DNA: TGTGCCAGAAGCCCCGAGATTGCGACTAGCGGGAGGGACACCGGGGAGCTGTTTTTT. Residues: CARSPEIATSGRDTGELFF.

This sequence joins TRBV7-9 and TRBJ2-7; D ambiguous. Per the germline V gene, CDR1 is SEHNR and CDR2 is FQNEAQ (reference sequence). The CDR3 is 14 amino acids. V was cut by 5 bases and J by 2 bases, with 13 bases left in between. As DNA, the CDR3 is TGTGCCAGCAGCGTAACGTCCGGTCCCTACGAGCAGTACTTC. Its translation is CASSVTSGPYEQYF.

The chain uses TRBV2 and TRBJ1-5; no clear D. V lost 2 bases and J lost 7, with 9 bases in between. There are 13 residues in the CDR3. Germline CDR1 is SNHLY and CDR2 is FYNNEI. The CDR3 nucleotides are TGTGCCAGCAGTGAACAACGGGAGCAGCCCCAGCATTTT. Translating gives CASSEQREQPQHF.

The chain combines TRBV6-5 with TRBJ2-7; D is unresolved. The CDR3 has 13 amino acids. With 5 bases removed from V and 5 bases from J, the gap between germline ends came to 13 bases. Per germline, CDR1 MNHEY and CDR2 SVGAGI. The CDR3 protein is CASSRLIRDEQYF. The CDR3 nucleotides read TGTGCCAGCAGTCGATTAATTCGCGACGAGCAGTACTTC.

The rearrangement joins TRBV6-1 to TRBJ2-7; 7 bases align to TRBD2. The trim removed 3 bases at V and 1 base at J, leaving 6 bases unmatched. Per the germline V gene, CDR1 is MNHNS and CDR2 is SASEGT. CDR3 length: 15 amino acids. CDR3: CASSEIAGASYEQYF. CDR3 nucleotide sequence: TGTGCCAGCAGTGAGATAGCGGGTGCATCCTACGAGCAGTACTTC.

The chain links TRBV7-2 to TRBJ2-7; TRBD1 might be the D (5 bases). CDR1 is SGHTA and CDR2 is FQGNSA in the germline V gene. The CDR3 extends over 14 amino acids. The V end was cut by 5 bases, the J end by 3 bases, with 14 bases between. The CDR3, as DNA: TGTGCCAGCAGCGGCTTGACAGATTTCTACGAGCAGTACTTC. Amino acid sequence: CASSGLTDFYEQYF.

This clone was seen once. The rearrangement joins TRBV11-2 to TRBJ1-1, with a weak D call TRBD1 (6 bases). The CDR3 length is 12 residues. Germline-derived CDR1 and CDR2 are SGHAT and FQNNGV. Trimming shortened V by 7 bases and J by 8 bases, and 14 bases separated the two germline ends. The CDR3 DNA sequence: TGTGCCAGCAAAGTGTTGGGGACAGAAGCTTTCTTT. Translation: CASKVLGTEAFF.

This sequence joins TRBV6-1 and TRBJ1-3; 7 nucleotides agree with TRBD1. CDR3 size: 18 residues. The V gene end was trimmed by 4 bases and the J gene end by 1 base; junction bases not matched to a gene: 13. Germline-derived CDR1 and CDR2 are MNHNS and SASEGT. CDR3 sequence reads: CASSASSWGDRSGNTIYF. The CDR3 bases are TGTGCCAGCAGTGCCTCTTCTTGGGGGGACAGATCTGGAAACACCATATATTTT.

CDR3 in amino acids: CASSFPGLHYEQYF. CDR3 sequence (DNA): TGTGCCAGCAGCTTCCCTGGACTGCACTACGAGCAGTACTTC. V and J are TRBV11-2 and TRBJ2-7, with a weak D call TRBD2 (5 bases). The germline V and J ends were trimmed by 3 bases and 3 bases, with 12 bases remaining between them. Looked up from germline, CDR1 is SGHAT and CDR2 is FQNNGV. The CDR3 sequence is 14 residues long.

In its sample, this clone was seen once. The V call is TRBV5-4, the J call TRBJ2-3; TRBD2 matches at 8 bases. The ends lost 5 bases at V and 2 bases at J; junction bases unmatched: 13. The CDR3 covers 17 residues. Per germline, CDR1 SGHNT and CDR2 YYREEE (reference sequence). The CDR3 reads CASRSGLAFSSTDTQYF. The CDR3 nucleotides are TGTGCCAGCAGGTCAGGACTAGCTTTTTCTTCCACAGATACGCAGTATTTT.

The V gene is TRBV13, the J gene TRBJ2-1, with TRBD2 matching over 10 bases. Germline CDR1 PRHDT, CDR2 FYEKMQ (reference sequence). V was clipped by 5 bases and J by 8 bases; unmatched bases: 12. This CDR3 is built from 16 residues. The DNA of the CDR3 is TGTGCCAGCAGCCCGAGCGGGAGGGCCGGAGGGCATGAGCAGTTCTTC. As protein: CASSPSGRAGGHEQFF.

This clone turned up a few times. The rearrangement uses TRBV5-1 and TRBJ1-3, with D tentatively TRBD1 (5 bases). In germline, CDR1 is SGHRS, CDR2 YFSETQ. The V and J ends lost 1 base and 3 bases respectively, with 8 bases between them. The CDR3 totals 14 residues. The CDR3 DNA reads as TGCGCCAGCAGCTTGTCAGGGTATGGAAACACCATATATTTT. It translates to CASSLSGYGNTIYF.

V usage is TRBV27 and J usage is TRBJ2-3, with TRBD2 matching 8 bases. The V gene end was trimmed by 4 bases and the J gene end by 3 bases; junction bases not matched to a gene: 12. This CDR3 is 17 amino acids long. The V gene's germline CDR1 is MNHEY and CDR2 SMNVEV (reference sequence). CDR3 protein: CASSSQTSGSGTDTQYF. DNA for the CDR3: TGTGCCAGCAGTTCCCAAACGAGCGGGAGCGGAACAGATACGCAGTATTTT.